Below, one T cell receptor (beta chain) is given with its context. Its antigen remains undetermined. No base qualities exist here, and no much larger clone lies one base off it. This specimen belongs to a study of T cells in pancreatic ductal adenocarcinoma (dated by TCRdb to 2016 to 2017). As for the study more broadly: Surgically resected pancreatic ductal adenocarcinoma specimens were analyzed for the quantity, spatial distribution, and characteristics of both suppressive cells and tumor-infiltrating CD8+ T cells, an effort aimed at clarifying the adaptive T-cell response occurring naturally.

CDR1 is given as SGHNT and CDR2 as YYREEE, both from the germline V gene (reference sequence). The V end gives up 3 bases and the J end 9 bases, leaving 11 bases in the junction not matched to a gene. The CDR3 measures 15 amino acids from cysteine to phenylalanine. Only the CDR3 portion is preserved as DNA: 45 bases, with reading frame beginning at the first base. Beyond this particular receptor, the publication reports: Because inoperable disease is present at presentation in most pancreatic cancer patients, the resected cohort was biased toward the minority with early-stage disease. Comparisons of clonality between tumor and blood may be biased because tumors are enriched in CD45RO+ effector T cells rather than naive T cells, which biases the comparison toward lower diversity. Blood samples had more total productive templates and roughly 8-fold more unique clonotypes than tumor samples. No significant difference in T-cell clonality was found between tumor and blood, with mean clonality of approximately 0.12 in tumors and around 0.069 in blood.

TCR beta CDR3 regions were amplified from genomic DNA using the immunoSEQ hsTCRB kit. An Illumina HiSeq system was used for high-throughput TRB CDR3 sequencing. Concerning the study's data processing: The immunoSEQ software was used to analyze sequencing reads, and nonproductive sequences containing premature stops or frame-shifts were removed. Clonality of the repertoire was calculated as one minus the Shannon entropy normalized by log2 of the number of unique productive sequences. TCRdb mirrors the immuneACCESS table, restricted to in-frame sequences. Some clones are absent from its copies; in checked studies, under half trace to an unresolved V gene, and the reason for the others is unknown. V and J calls and clone size are as listed in that table; D and trimming were resolved from the DNA. This sample has roughly 8,700 clones in its table, and over 85% of those were observed once. The ten most abundant clones make up less than 4% of the sample.

The selected pancreatic ductal adenocarcinoma patients had received surgery without neoadjuvant therapy. After peripheral blood was drawn into heparin tubes, PBMCs were separated on a histopaque density gradient and then cryopreserved in approximately 10% DMSO. Using the DNeasy Blood and Tissue Kit along with Proteinase K and RNase treatment, genomic DNA was extracted from more than 5 PBMC specimens and about nine flash-frozen tumor specimens. The sample taken for sequencing was PBMCs. This sequence uses TRBV5-4 and TRBJ2-1; 8 junctional bases match TRBD2. The sequence came from a human donor with pancreatic ductal adenocarcinoma. Here is the DNA: TGTGCCAGCAGCTCCTTCGGGGGGGGGCCGTCTGAGCAGTTCTTC. Protein translation: CASSSFGGGPSEQFF.